Below, 8 T cell receptor beta chains from the same sample are listed, as sequenced in a study of neurological immune-mediated disorders (dated by TCRdb to between 2018 and 2021). To prepare the library, 5' RACE was applied. The instrument was an Illumina HiSeq 2500. Through fastp at Q25 and MiXCR, TCRdb rebuilt clones from the public reads, retaining in-frame beta chains. Every entry covers one CDR3 protein and lists the most common genes and DNA from its rows. The sample table lists around 64,000 distinct CDR3 sequences, roughly an eighth of them with a count of one. The ten biggest clones cover about 10% of the sample. The sequenced sample was PBMCs. These receptors all come from an older woman with HTLV-1-associated myelopathy (HAM/TSP).

There are many counts of this clonotype. V is TRBV5-1 and J is TRBJ2-7, with D perhaps matching TRBD1 or TRBD2 (5 bases each). V was trimmed by 7 bases and J by 6 bases, leaving 23 bases between them. The CDR3 totals 15 residues. Germline V lookup: CDR1 SGHRS, CDR2 YFSETQ. The CDR3 protein is CASPLGWGTLGEQYF. In DNA form, the CDR3 reads TGCGCCAGCCCCCTGGGGTGGGGGACGTTGGGCGAGCAGTACTTC.

The chain carries TRBV6-1 and TRBJ2-1; no firm D call. The length of the CDR3 is 10 residues. Germline CDR1 MNHNS, CDR2 SASEGT. The ends were cut back, 7 bases at V and 7 bases at J, with 5 bases in the middle. The CDR3 nucleotides read TGTGCCAGCAATGGGAATGAGCAGTTCTTC. Encoded protein: CASNGNEQFF.

The genes are TRBV27 and TRBJ2-2, with 11 bases that match TRBD2. The CDR3 has 14 amino acids. Trimming took 4 bases from V and 7 from J; bases not matched to a gene: 2. Germline lookup yields CDR1 MNHEY and CDR2 SMNVEV (reference sequence). The CDR3 spells CASSYGLAGGELFF. CDR3 coding DNA: TGTGCCAGCAGTTACGGACTAGCGGGCGGGGAGCTGTTTTTT.

In its sample, this clonotype was seen many times. CDR3 sequence reads: CASSLRRFTEAFF. The CDR3 DNA sequence: TGTGCCAGCAGTTTGAGGAGATTCACTGAAGCTTTCTTT. The chain joins TRBV12-3 or TRBV12-4 to TRBJ1-1; D is unclear. Trimming removed 3 bases from V and 4 bases from J, with 9 bases in between. CDR3 size: 13 residues.

This clonotype was observed many times. V gene TRBV4-1 combines with J gene TRBJ1-4; D possibly corresponds to TRBD1 (6 bases). CDR1 and CDR2 from the germline V gene are MGHRA and YSYEKL. The CDR3 covers 16 residues. V gave up 2 bases and J gave up 0 bases, with 10 bases separating them. This chain's CDR3 is CASSQRPGATNEKLFF. CDR3 DNA sequence: TGCGCCAGCAGCCAACGCCCAGGGGCAACTAATGAAAAACTGTTTTTT.

This clonotype has at least ten counts. The chain carries TRBV5-5 and TRBJ2-2; no definite D call. This CDR3 has 13 amino acids. Trimming left V 1 base short and J 3 bases short, with 4 bases between. The V gene's germline CDR1 is SGHKS and CDR2 YYEKEE (reference sequence). The CDR3 loop is CASSLWDTGELFF. The CDR3 DNA reads TGTGCCAGCAGCTTGTGGGACACCGGGGAGCTGTTTTTT.

This clonotype came up many times. The V gene is TRBV5-1, the J gene TRBJ2-7, with D maybe TRBD2 (6 bases). Trimming took 1 base from V and 1 from J, leaving 9 bases between them. Per germline, CDR1 SGHRS and CDR2 YFSETQ. The length of the CDR3 is 14 residues. CDR3 sequence: CASSLSGSSYEQYF. The CDR3 coding sequence is TGCGCCAGCAGCTTGTCCGGGAGTTCCTACGAGCAGTACTTC. Variable domain in full (rest from reference TRBV5-1 and TRBJ2-7): KAGVTQTPRYLIKTRGQQVTLSCSPISGHRSVSWYQQTPGQGLQFLFEYFSETQRNKGNFPGRFSGRQFSNSRSEMNVSTLELGDSALYLCASSLSGSSYEQYFGPGTRLTVT.

This clonotype has ten or more counts. The DNA of the CDR3 is TGCAGTGCAGGACCGGGCAATGAGCAGTTCTTC. Protein: CSAGPGNEQFF. The chain links TRBV20-1 to TRBJ2-1; D not resolved. The V and J ends lost 6 bases and 6 bases respectively, with 9 bases between them. Germline CDR1 reads DFQATT; CDR2 reads SNEGSKA (reference sequence). This CDR3 region has 11 residues.